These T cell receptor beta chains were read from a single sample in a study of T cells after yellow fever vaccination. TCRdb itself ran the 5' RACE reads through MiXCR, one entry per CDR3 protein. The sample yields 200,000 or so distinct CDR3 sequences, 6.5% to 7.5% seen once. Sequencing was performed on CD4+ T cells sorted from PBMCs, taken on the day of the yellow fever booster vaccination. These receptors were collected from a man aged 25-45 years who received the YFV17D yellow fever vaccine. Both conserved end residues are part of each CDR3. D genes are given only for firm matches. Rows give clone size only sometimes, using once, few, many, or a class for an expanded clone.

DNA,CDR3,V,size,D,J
TGCGCCAGCACTGACCCGAGGGGAGGAAATGAGCAGTTCTTC,CASTDPRGGNEQFF,TRBV5-1,few,-,TRBJ2-1
TGTGCCAGCAGTGAAGACCAGGACAATGAGCAGTTCTTC,CASSEDQDNEQFF,TRBV2,few,-,TRBJ2-1
TGTGCCAGCAGCACGGAATCTAGCGGGGTCTACAATGAGCAGTTCTTC,CASSTESSGVYNEQFF,TRBV2,many,TRBD2,TRBJ2-1
TGTGCCAGCAGTTTCGGGCGACCAAATGAGCAGTTCTTC,CASSFGRPNEQFF,TRBV27,many,-,TRBJ2-1
TGTGCCAGCAGCTGGACTAGCGGGAGCACAGATACGCAGTATTTT,CASSWTSGSTDTQYF,TRBV7-2,many,TRBD2,TRBJ2-3
TGTGCCAGCAGCTCATCCGGGACAGGGTTCTACGAGCAGTACTTC,CASSSSGTGFYEQYF,TRBV7-9,few,TRBD1,TRBJ2-7
TGTGCCAGCTCACAATTCCGGGGTTCCGGGGAGCTGTTTTTT,CASSQFRGSGELFF,TRBV19,-,-,TRBJ2-2
TGTGCCAGCAGTTCTCCCCGGCAGACCTACGAGCAGTACTTC,CASSSPRQTYEQYF,TRBV12-3/TRBV12-4,many,-,TRBJ2-7
TGTGCCAGCAGCGACCGGGACAGCCGAGATACGCAGTATTTT,CASSDRDSRDTQYF,TRBV7-2,-,TRBD1,TRBJ2-3
TGTGCCAGCAGTGTGGGGGGGACAGGGGCTTGGAACACTGAAGCTTTCTTT,CASSVGGTGAWNTEAFF,TRBV12-3/TRBV12-4,few,TRBD1,TRBJ1-1
TGTGCCAGCTCACGTCAAGGGCGGGGGGCCGGGACTGAAGCTTTCTTT,CASSRQGRGAGTEAFF,TRBV18,once,-,TRBJ1-1
TGCAGCGTTTTTTTAGGGACAGGGACTAATGAAAAACTGTTTTTT,CSVFLGTGTNEKLFF,TRBV29-1,few,TRBD1,TRBJ1-4
TGTGCCAGCAGCCTTAGCGGCCGGGATGCGCAGTATTTT,CASSLSGRDAQYF,TRBV3-1,many,-,TRBJ2-3
TGTGCCAGCAAGGCCGGGACTAGCGGGACCGGGGAGCTGTTTTTT,CASKAGTSGTGELFF,TRBV2,few,TRBD2,TRBJ2-2
TGTGCCAGCAGTTTAGATCCGGGTGGGCTAGCAGGCACAGATACGCAGTATTTT,CASSLDPGGLAGTDTQYF,TRBV11-2,once,-,TRBJ2-3